Below, 8 T cell receptor beta chains from the same sample are listed, as sequenced in a study of blood T cell repertoires in COVID-19. The protocol was immunoSEQ multiplex PCR, while the TCRdb copy is restricted to in-frame clones and leaves out a portion. Of about 250,000 clones listed, approximately 85% were seen once; the top ten hold approximately 8.6%. The sequenced material came from PBMCs or T cells enriched from blood (not recorded which). All receptors derive from a woman in her fifties or sixties with acute COVID-19.

This clone has only a few counts. The genes are TRBV3-1 (or the pseudogene TRBV3-2) and TRBJ2-1; TRBD1 is a possible D gene (5 bases). The CDR3 loop spans 14 amino acids. V was trimmed by 2 bases and J by 0 bases, leaving 5 bases between them. Germline CDR1 reads LGHDT; CDR2 reads YNNKEL (reference sequence). The CDR3 sequence: CASSQQGSYNEQFF. CDR3 in DNA: TGTGCCAGCAGCCAACAGGGCTCCTACAATGAGCAGTTCTTC.

The rearrangement links TRBV7-8 to TRBJ2-1; the match to TRBD2 covers 11 bases. The ends lost 5 bases at V and 8 bases at J; junction bases unmatched: 11. This CDR3 has 16 residues. The germline gives CDR1 SGHVS, CDR2 FQNEAQ. CDR3 in DNA: TGTGCCAGCAGCCAGACTAGCGGGGCCTTAGTACATGAGCAGTTCTTC. This sequence encodes CASSQTSGALVHEQFF.

V gene TRBV5-6 combines with J gene TRBJ1-5, with 7 bases aligning to TRBD1. V lost 2 bases, J lost 3 bases, and 2 bases stayed unmatched. Germline V gene lookup returns CDR1 SGHDT and CDR2 YYEEEE. The CDR3 runs to 14 residues. The CDR3 here is CASSFGQDNQPQHF. The CDR3 nucleotides read TGTGCCAGCAGCTTCGGACAGGACAATCAGCCCCAGCATTTT.

V and J are TRBV20-1 and TRBJ2-7; 7 bases line up with TRBD2. The germline V gene has CDR1 DFQATT and CDR2 SNEGSKA (reference sequence). The CDR3 runs 13 residues. V trimming: 3 bases; J trimming: 1 base; junction bases outside the gene matches: 3. CDR3 in amino acids: CSASGRGSYEQYF. The DNA for the CDR3 is TGCAGTGCTAGTGGGAGGGGATCCTACGAGCAGTACTTC.

The V gene is TRBV7-9, the J gene TRBJ1-4, with 8 bases aligning to TRBD1. CDR1 and CDR2 (germline): SEHNR, FQNEAQ (reference sequence). The CDR3 has 14 amino acids. The V segment lost 5 bases and the J segment 7 bases; nucleotides outside the gene matches: 6. CDR3: CASSHRGESEKLFF. The DNA of the CDR3 is TGTGCCAGCAGCCACAGGGGGGAGAGTGAAAAACTGTTTTTT. The whole variable domain, filled in from reference TRBV7-9 and TRBJ1-4, reads DTGVSQNPRHKITKRGQNVTFRCDPISEHNRLYWYRQTLGQGPEFLTYFQNEAQLEKSRLLSDRFSAERPKGSFSTLEIQRTEQGDSAMYLCASSHRGESEKLFFGSGTQLSVL.

The chain combines TRBV19 with TRBJ1-1, with 7 positions matching TRBD1. CDR3 length: 13 residues. J lost 7 bases, V lost 5 bases, and 7 bases had no gene match. CDR1 and CDR2 (germline): LNHDA, SQIVND (reference sequence). As DNA, the CDR3 is TGTGCCAGTAGTGACAAAAGGGGGCGTGAAGCTTTCTTT. Encoded protein: CASSDKRGREAFF.

This clone was seen a single time. This chain joins TRBV7-2 and TRBJ1-5, with D uncertain. The germline V gene encodes CDR1 SGHTA and CDR2 FQGNSA. There are 14 residues in the CDR3. With 5 bases removed from V and 0 bases from J, the gap between germline ends came to 8 bases. The CDR3 here is CASSQFNSNQPQHF. The CDR3 DNA sequence: TGTGCCAGCAGCCAGTTCAATAGCAATCAGCCCCAGCATTTT.

The chain couples TRBV9 to TRBJ1-1; unclear D gene. V was shortened by 4 bases and J by 0 bases, with 13 bases between the two germline ends. Germline assignment: CDR1 SGDLS and CDR2 YYNGEE. This CDR3 is built from 15 residues. The CDR3 here is CASSPSTAMNTEAFF. CDR3 nucleotides: TGTGCCAGCAGCCCCTCAACCGCGATGAACACTGAAGCTTTCTTT.